This TCR beta chain was recorded in a study of blood T cell repertoires in COVID-19. Study-level background: Some COVID-19 samples were acute and others convalescent; all came from the United States, Italy and Spain. PBMCs, B-cell-depleted T cells, or T cells provided the cDNA or gDNA that made up the material.

The CDR3 sequence is 15 residues long. The V gene lost 1 base and the J gene lost 4 bases, with 13 bases spanning the gap. Germline lookup yields CDR1 MGHRA and CDR2 YSYEKL. Authors' data handling: For nucleated cells, counts were estimated from reference gene primer amplification. Some clones are missing from TCRdb's copy, which holds only in-frame ones; the method was immunoSEQ multiplex PCR. V, J and clone size are those of that table, while D and trimming were read from the DNA. This table holds roughly 480,000 clones, 85% to 90% found once. The chain joins TRBV4-1 to TRBJ2-5; tentatively, D is TRBD2 (6 bases). The source is a man aged 18 to 29 with COVID-19, enrolled during active disease. Sequenced input: peripheral blood. The CDR3 loop is CASSQGPSARETQYF. The CDR3 DNA reads TGCGCCAGCAGCCAAGGCCCTAGCGCAAGAGAGACCCAGTACTTC.